One and the same sample provided the 10 T cell receptor beta chains below, sequenced in a study of T cell repertoires in cytomegalovirus infection. MiXCR, applied by TCRdb to the reads, yields one record per CDR3 protein. In the table there are about 400,000 distinct CDR3 sequences, about a sixth of which are singletons. The sample comprised PBMCs. The receptors come from a human donor in good health (CMV status not recorded). Some clones in this sample may be carry-over from other donors' samples.

This clonotype was seen only a few times. The chain couples TRBV4-3 to TRBJ1-1; D gene unclear. V was clipped by 0 bases and J by 0 bases, with 5 bases between them. The CDR3 is 14 residues long. Germline CDR1 is LGHNA and CDR2 is YSLEER. The DNA for the CDR3 is TGCGCCAGCAGCCAAGATCCCATGAACACTGAAGCTTTCTTT. Translating gives CASSQDPMNTEAFF.

This clonotype was seen a handful of times. This chain joins TRBV20-1 and TRBJ2-7, with TRBD2 matching over 9 bases. Germline V gives CDR1 DFQATT, CDR2 SNEGSKA (reference sequence). The CDR3 is 13 residues long. Losses at the gene ends were 1 base for V and 6 bases for J; bases not matched to a gene: 4. This CDR3 reads CSARGSGGSEQYF. The CDR3 DNA sequence: TGCAGTGCTAGAGGTAGCGGGGGAAGCGAGCAGTACTTC.

The J gene is TRBJ2-2, the V gene TRBV24-1; perhaps TRBD1 as D (6 bases). Germline assignment: CDR1 KGHDR and CDR2 SFDVKD. The CDR3 is 16 residues long. V was pared by 3 bases and J by 5 bases, with 15 bases between. The DNA of the CDR3 is TGTGCCACCAGTGATGCGACAGGAAGCAGTACCGGGGAGCTGTTTTTT. Its protein product is CATSDATGSSTGELFF.

This clonotype occurred a few times. The V and J genes are TRBV7-3 and TRBJ1-4; 10 nucleotides agree with TRBD1. The germline V gene encodes CDR1 SGHTA and CDR2 FQGTGA. The ends lost 3 bases at V and 3 bases at J; junction bases unmatched: 1. The length of the CDR3 is 15 residues. CDR3 in DNA: TGTGCCAGCAGCTTCGGACAGGGGGCTAATGAAAAACTGTTTTTT. Translation: CASSFGQGANEKLFF.

This clonotype appeared a few times. CDR3 region: CAIRGQYTEAFF. For the CDR3, the DNA is TGTGCCATAAGAGGACAGTACACTGAAGCTTTCTTT. The V and J genes are TRBV10-3 and TRBJ1-1; tentatively, D is TRBD1 (6 bases). Germline V gene lookup returns CDR1 ENHRY and CDR2 SYGVKD. V was shortened by 9 bases and J by 3 bases, with 11 bases between the two germline ends. CDR3 length equals 12 residues.

This clonotype was detected many times. The rearrangement uses TRBV7-2 and TRBJ2-1; tentatively, D is TRBD2 (5 bases). Germline V lookup: CDR1 SGHTA, CDR2 FQGNSA. Trimming removed 7 bases from V and 1 base from J, with 17 bases in between. The CDR3 runs 16 residues. CDR3 sequence (DNA): TGTGCCAGCAACCAAGGACTCAGTAGATCCTACAATGAGCAGTTCTTC. This encodes CASNQGLSRSYNEQFF.

This clonotype was observed at least ten times. The DNA for the CDR3 is TGTGCCAGCAGCCTGTCAGGGGACAGTAATCAGCCCCAGCATTTT. It encodes CASSLSGDSNQPQHF. The chain uses TRBV7-2 and TRBJ1-5; 7 nucleotides line up with TRBD1. The J segment lost 4 bases and the V segment lost 5 bases, leaving 8 bases of the junction unmatched. This CDR3 region has 15 residues. Germline V gene lookup returns CDR1 SGHTA and CDR2 FQGNSA.

The chain is built from TRBV4-1 and TRBJ1-1; D uncertain. Germline CDR1 reads MGHRA; CDR2 reads YSYEKL. There are 15 residues in the CDR3. Trimming stripped 1 base from V and 1 base from J, with 10 bases between. DNA for the CDR3: TGCGCCAGCAGCCAAGCGGAACAGCCGAACACTGAAGCTTTCTTT. Translation gives CASSQAEQPNTEAFF.

The genes are TRBV10-3 and TRBJ2-7; 7 nucleotides line up with TRBD2. The CDR3 is 13 amino acids. Germline V CDR1 and CDR2: ENHRY, SYGVKD. The V gene end was trimmed by 3 bases and the J gene end by 5 bases; junction bases not matched to a gene: 4. The CDR3 loop reads CAISDLAGDEQYF. The CDR3 region has the DNA TGTGCCATCAGTGACTTGGCGGGGGACGAGCAGTACTTC.

The rearrangement joins TRBV5-1 to TRBJ2-3, with D tentatively TRBD1 or TRBD2 (5 bases each). The CDR3 totals 14 residues. Germline V gene sequence: CDR1 SGHRS, CDR2 YFSETQ. Trimming pared 4 bases from V and 2 bases from J, leaving 11 bases between. The CDR3 nucleotides read TGCGCCAGCAGCATAGGGGACGACACAGATACGCAGTATTTT. Amino acids: CASSIGDDTDTQYF.